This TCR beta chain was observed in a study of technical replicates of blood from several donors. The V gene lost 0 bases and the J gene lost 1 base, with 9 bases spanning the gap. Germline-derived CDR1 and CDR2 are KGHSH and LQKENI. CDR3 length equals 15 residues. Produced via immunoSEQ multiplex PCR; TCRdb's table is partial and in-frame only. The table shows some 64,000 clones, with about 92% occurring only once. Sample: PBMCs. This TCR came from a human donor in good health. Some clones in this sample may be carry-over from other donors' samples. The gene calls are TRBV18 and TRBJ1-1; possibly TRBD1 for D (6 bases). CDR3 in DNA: TGTGCCAGCTCACCACCACACAGGGAGAACACTGAAGCTTTCTTT. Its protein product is CASSPPHRENTEAFF.